The present T cell receptor (beta chain) was sequenced within a study of beta chain features in type 1 diabetes. V was pared by 4 bases and J by 5 bases, with 11 bases between. Germline lookup yields CDR1 SNHLY and CDR2 FYNNEI. The CDR3 is 13 amino acids. Expressed TCRB transcripts were sequenced, since all the RNA that had been isolated was reverse transcribed. Method: immunoSEQ multiplex PCR; TCRdb's copy keeps in-frame clones and lacks some. The sample has about 170,000 clones, approximately 7.8% seen once. Regarding the study as a whole: TCRB CDR3s from Type 1 diabetes patients were moderately but significantly shorter in all four CD4+ subsets.

A note on this clone: The target antigen is unknown.

The specimen was central memory CD4+ T cells from blood. The TCR sequence derives from a woman aged 40 to 50 with type 1 diabetes. This chain joins TRBV2 and TRBJ2-5; D might be TRBD2 (6 bases). The CDR3 nucleotides read TGTGCCAGCAGTGTTATCGGGAGTGAGACCCAGTACTTC. It is translated as CASSVIGSETQYF.